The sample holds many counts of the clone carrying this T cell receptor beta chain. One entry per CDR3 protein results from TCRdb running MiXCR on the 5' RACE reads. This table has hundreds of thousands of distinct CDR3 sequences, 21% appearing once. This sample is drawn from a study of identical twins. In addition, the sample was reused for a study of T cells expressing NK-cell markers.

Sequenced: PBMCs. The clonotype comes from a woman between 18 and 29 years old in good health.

The CDR3 DNA reads TGCAGTGCTAGGAGACAGGGAGGGTACGAGCAGTACTTC. Translating gives CSARRQGGYEQYF. The rearrangement uses TRBV20-1 and TRBJ2-7; the D gene could be TRBD1 or TRBD2 (7 bases each). The CDR3 totals 13 residues. Germline values: CDR1 DFQATT, CDR2 SNEGSKA (reference sequence). The germline V and J ends were trimmed by 3 bases and 4 bases, with 13 bases remaining between them.